Reported below is one TCR beta chain. This specimen comes from a study of blood T cell repertoires in COVID-19. Germline V lookup: CDR1 MDHEN, CDR2 SYDVKM. CDR3 size: 14 residues. V shed 5 bases, J shed 5 bases, and the junction held 5 bases outside the gene matches. Method: immunoSEQ multiplex PCR; TCRdb's copy keeps in-frame clones and lacks some. The sample includes under 250,000 clones, 85% to 90% of them seen just once. V usage is TRBV28 and J usage is TRBJ2-1, with 8 bases matching TRBD1. What was sequenced was peripheral blood. The TCR sequence derives from a man aged 50-59 years with COVID-19, enrolled during active disease. The CDR3 spells CASSQDRANNEQFF. DNA for the CDR3: TGTGCCAGCAGTCAGGACAGGGCCAACAATGAGCAGTTCTTC.